The rows below give T cell receptor beta chains drawn from one sample of a study of blood T cell repertoires in COVID-19. Repertoires were generated with immunoSEQ multiplex PCR, while TCRdb's copy carries only in-frame clones and drops some. The table lists 30,000 to 45,000 clones, over 75% of them singletons. Sample: peripheral blood. The receptors shown here come from a human donor in a cohort sampled during active or convalescent COVID-19. The donor label of this sample is uncertain. Each CDR3 is given with its conserved first and last residue. D genes are given only for firm matches. Size is omitted from some rows. Given values are once, few, many or a class for expanded clones.

>TRBV10-3|NA|NA|TRBJ2-1
CAITRDTYNEQFF
TGTGCCATCACGCGGGATACCTACAATGAGCAGTTCTTC
>TRBV3-1/TRBV3-2|NA|NA|TRBJ1-1
CASSQEAGVTEAFF
TGTGCCAGCAGCCAAGAGGCAGGGGTCACTGAAGCTTTCTTT
>TRBV19|TRBD1|NA|TRBJ1-2
CASSLDRGDYGYTF
TGTGCCAGTAGCCTGGACAGGGGAGACTATGGCTACACCTTC
>TRBV5-1|TRBD2|NA|TRBJ2-5
CASSKAGNQETQYF
TGCGCCAGCAGCAAAGCGGGGAACCAAGAGACCCAGTACTTC
>TRBV7-3|NA|NA|TRBJ2-7
CASSQGSSYEQYF
TGTGCCAGCAGCCAGGGGAGCTCCTACGAGCAGTACTTC
>TRBV19|NA|NA|TRBJ1-5
CASSIGRQEGQPQHF
TGTGCCAGTAGTATAGGGCGGCAGGAGGGACAGCCCCAGCATTTT
>TRBV6-5|NA|NA|TRBJ1-5
CASRRTVNQPQHF
TGTGCCAGCAGAAGGACAGTCAATCAGCCCCAGCATTTT
>TRBV5-5|NA|NA|TRBJ1-4
CASSPIGGAGEKLFF
TGTGCCAGCAGCCCCATAGGAGGGGCGGGGGAAAAACTGTTTTTT
>TRBV19|TRBD2|NA|TRBJ2-2
CASRLAGDLGELFF
TGTGCCAGTAGACTAGCGGGAGATCTCGGGGAGCTGTTTTTT
>TRBV9|NA|NA|TRBJ2-1
CASSVGHYNEQFF
TGTGCCAGCAGCGTGGGACATTACAATGAGCAGTTCTTC
>TRBV5-4|NA|NA|TRBJ2-2
CASSLVSLRGEELFF
TGTGCCAGCAGCTTGGTTAGCCTTAGGGGCGAGGAGCTGTTTTTT
>TRBV5-1|TRBD1|NA|TRBJ2-2
CASSSGTGGRELFF
TGCGCCAGCAGCTCCGGGACAGGGGGCCGGGAGCTGTTTTTT
>TRBV5-4|NA|NA|TRBJ2-3
CASSILTGVGKDTQYF
TGTGCCAGCAGCATCCTGACAGGCGTCGGTAAAGATACGCAGTATTTT
>TRBV7-2|TRBD1|NA|TRBJ2-7
CASSSVDRGFEQYF
TGTGCCAGCAGCTCCGTGGACAGGGGGTTCGAGCAGTACTTC
>TRBV11-3|TRBD2|few|TRBJ2-5
CASSLRAGGRSEETQYF
TGTGCCAGCAGCTTACGCGCGGGAGGGCGCTCCGAAGAGACCCAGTACTTC
>TRBV5-1|NA|few|TRBJ1-2
CASSLGAGGSYGYTF
TGCGCCAGCAGCTTAGGGGCAGGTGGATCCTATGGCTACACCTTC